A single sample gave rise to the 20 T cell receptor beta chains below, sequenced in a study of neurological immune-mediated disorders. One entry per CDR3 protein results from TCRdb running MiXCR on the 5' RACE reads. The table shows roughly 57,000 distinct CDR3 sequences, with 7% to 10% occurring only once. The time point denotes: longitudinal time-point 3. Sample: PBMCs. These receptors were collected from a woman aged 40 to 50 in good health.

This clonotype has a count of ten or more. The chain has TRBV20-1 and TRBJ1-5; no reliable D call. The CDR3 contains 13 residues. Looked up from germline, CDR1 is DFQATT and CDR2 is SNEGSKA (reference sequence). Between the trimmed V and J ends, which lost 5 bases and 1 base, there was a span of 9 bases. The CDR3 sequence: CSAGIGSNQPQHF. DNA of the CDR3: TGCAGTGCTGGCATCGGAAGCAATCAGCCCCAGCATTTT.

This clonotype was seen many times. CDR3 in DNA: TGCGCCAGCAGACCTGGACAGGGGTTAGATACGCAGTATTTT. It yields the protein CASRPGQGLDTQYF. The V call is TRBV10-1, the J call TRBJ2-3; 9 bases map to TRBD1. The germline V gene has CDR1 WNHNN and CDR2 SYGVQD (reference sequence). With V trimmed by 6 bases and J by 5 bases, 6 bases remained unmatched. This CDR3 spans 14 amino acids.

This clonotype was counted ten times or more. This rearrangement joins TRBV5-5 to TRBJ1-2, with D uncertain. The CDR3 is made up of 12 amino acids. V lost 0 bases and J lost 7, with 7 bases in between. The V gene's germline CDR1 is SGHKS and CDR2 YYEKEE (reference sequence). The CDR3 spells CASSLGGPGYTF. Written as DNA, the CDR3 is TGTGCCAGCAGCTTGGGAGGACCTGGCTACACCTTC.

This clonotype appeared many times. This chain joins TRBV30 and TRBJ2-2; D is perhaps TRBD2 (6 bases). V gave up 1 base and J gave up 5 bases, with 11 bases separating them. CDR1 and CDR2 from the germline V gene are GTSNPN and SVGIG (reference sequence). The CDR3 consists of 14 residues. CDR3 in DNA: TGTGCCTGGAGTGGCGGGGTCCCGACCGGGGAGCTGTTTTTT. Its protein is CAWSGGVPTGELFF. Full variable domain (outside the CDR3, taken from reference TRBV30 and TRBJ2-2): SQTIHQWPATLVQPVGSPLSLECTVEGTSNPNLYWYRQAAGRGLQLLFYSVGIGQISSEVPQNLSASRPQDRQFILSSKKLLLSDSGFYLCAWSGGVPTGELFFGEGSRLTVL.

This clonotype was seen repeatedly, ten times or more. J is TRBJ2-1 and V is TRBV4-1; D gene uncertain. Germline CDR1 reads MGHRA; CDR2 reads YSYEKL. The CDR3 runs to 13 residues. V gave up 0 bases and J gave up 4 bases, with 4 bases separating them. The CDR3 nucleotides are TGCGCCAGCAGCCAAGACTGGTACAATGAGCAGTTCTTC. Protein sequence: CASSQDWYNEQFF.

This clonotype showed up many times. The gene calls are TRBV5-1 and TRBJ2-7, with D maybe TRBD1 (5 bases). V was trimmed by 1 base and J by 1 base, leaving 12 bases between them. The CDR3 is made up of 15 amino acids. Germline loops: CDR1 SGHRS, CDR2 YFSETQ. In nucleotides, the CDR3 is TGCGCCAGCAGCTTGCTGTTAGGGGATTCCTACGAGCAGTACTTC. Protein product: CASSLLLGDSYEQYF.

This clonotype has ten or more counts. The CDR3 here is CSARPGNRNNEQFF. The CDR3 DNA reads TGCAGTGCTAGACCAGGGAATCGGAACAATGAGCAGTTCTTC. The chain recombines TRBV20-1 with TRBJ2-1, with D perhaps TRBD1 (5 bases). The CDR3 is made up of 14 amino acids. Germline V gives CDR1 DFQATT, CDR2 SNEGSKA (reference sequence). The V end was cut by 2 bases, the J end by 5 bases, with 13 bases between.

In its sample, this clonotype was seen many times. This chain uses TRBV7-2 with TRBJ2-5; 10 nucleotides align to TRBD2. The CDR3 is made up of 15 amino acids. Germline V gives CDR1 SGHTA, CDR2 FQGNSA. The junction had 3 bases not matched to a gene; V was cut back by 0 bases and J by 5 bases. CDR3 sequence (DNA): TGTGCCAGCAGCTTAGCTAGCGGGGGGAGGGAGACCCAGTACTTC. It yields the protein CASSLASGGRETQYF.

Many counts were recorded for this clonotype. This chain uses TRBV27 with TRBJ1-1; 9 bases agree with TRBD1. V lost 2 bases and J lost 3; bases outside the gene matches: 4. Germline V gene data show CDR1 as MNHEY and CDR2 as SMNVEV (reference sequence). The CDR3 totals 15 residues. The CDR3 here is CASSLQGQGYTEAFF. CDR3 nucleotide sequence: TGTGCCAGCAGTTTACAAGGACAGGGGTACACTGAAGCTTTCTTT.

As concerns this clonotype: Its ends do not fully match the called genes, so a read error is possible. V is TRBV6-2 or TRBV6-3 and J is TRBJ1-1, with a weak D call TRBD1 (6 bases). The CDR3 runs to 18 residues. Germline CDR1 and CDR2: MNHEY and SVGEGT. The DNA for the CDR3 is TGTGCCTGCAGTTACCGTCAGCCGGGACACCCTACTGGGACTGAAGCTTTCTTT. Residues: CACSYRQPGHPTGTEAFF.

This CDR3 is CASSLEGASNTEAFF. CDR3 nucleotide sequence: TGCGCCAGCAGCTTGGAGGGGGCATCGAACACTGAAGCTTTCTTT. The chain is built from TRBV5-1 and TRBJ1-1, with TRBD1 identical over 7 bases. J gave up 1 base and V 0 bases, and 3 bases lay outside the gene matches. The V gene's germline CDR1 is SGHRS and CDR2 YFSETQ. CDR3 size: 15 residues. Filled out from reference TRBV5-1 and TRBJ1-1, the complete variable domain reads KAGVTQTPRYLIKTRGQQVTLSCSPISGHRSVSWYQQTPGQGLQFLFEYFSETQRNKGNFPGRFSGRQFSNSRSEMNVSTLELGDSALYLCASSLEGASNTEAFFGQGTRLTVV.

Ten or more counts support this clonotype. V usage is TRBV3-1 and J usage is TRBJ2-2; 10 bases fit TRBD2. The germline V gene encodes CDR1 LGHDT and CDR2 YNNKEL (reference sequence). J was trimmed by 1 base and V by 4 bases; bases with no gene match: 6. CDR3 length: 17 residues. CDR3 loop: CASSPGLADLNTGELFF. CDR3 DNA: TGTGCCAGCAGCCCCGGACTAGCGGACCTGAACACCGGGGAGCTGTTTTTT.

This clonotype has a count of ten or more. This CDR3 is CASSGDQLAREQFF. The CDR3 nucleotides read TGTGCCAGCAGCGGTGACCAACTAGCCCGTGAGCAGTTCTTC. The chain employs TRBV5-6 and TRBJ2-1, with D tentatively TRBD2 (6 bases). The CDR3 consists of 14 residues. V lost 4 bases and J 9 bases, leaving 17 bases between the germline ends. Germline CDR1 is SGHDT and CDR2 is YYEEEE. Drawing the rest from reference TRBV5-6 and TRBJ2-1, the complete variable domain is DAGVTQSPTHLIKTRGQQVTLRCSPKSGHDTVSWYQQALGQGPQFIFQYYEEEERQRGNFPDRFSGHQFPNYSSELNVNALLLGDSALYLCASSGDQLAREQFFGPGTRLTVL.

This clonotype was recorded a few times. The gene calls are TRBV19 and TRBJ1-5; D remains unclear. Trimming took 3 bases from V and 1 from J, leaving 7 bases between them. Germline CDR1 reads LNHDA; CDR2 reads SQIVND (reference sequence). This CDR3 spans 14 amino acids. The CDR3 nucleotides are TGTGCCAGTAGTATCGGACCGAGCAATCAGCCCCAGCATTTT. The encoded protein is CASSIGPSNQPQHF. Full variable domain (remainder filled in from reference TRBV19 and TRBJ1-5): DGGITQSPKYLFRKEGQNVTLSCEQNLNHDAMYWYRQDPGQGLRLIYYSQIVNDFQKGDIAEGYSVSREKKESFPLTVTSAQKNPTAFYLCASSIGPSNQPQHFGDGTRLSIL.

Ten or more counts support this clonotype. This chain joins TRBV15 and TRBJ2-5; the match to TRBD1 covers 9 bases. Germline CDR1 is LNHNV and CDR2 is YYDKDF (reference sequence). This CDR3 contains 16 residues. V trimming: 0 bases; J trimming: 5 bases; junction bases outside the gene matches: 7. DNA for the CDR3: TGTGCCACCAGCAGAGAAGGACAGGGGATGGAGGAGACCCAGTACTTC. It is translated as CATSREGQGMEETQYF.

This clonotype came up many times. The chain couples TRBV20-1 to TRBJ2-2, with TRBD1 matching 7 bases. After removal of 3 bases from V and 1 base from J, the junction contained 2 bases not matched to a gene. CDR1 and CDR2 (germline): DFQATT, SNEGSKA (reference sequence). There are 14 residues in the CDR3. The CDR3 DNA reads TGCAGTGCTAGGCGGACAGGGAACACCGGGGAGCTGTTTTTT. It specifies CSARRTGNTGELFF.

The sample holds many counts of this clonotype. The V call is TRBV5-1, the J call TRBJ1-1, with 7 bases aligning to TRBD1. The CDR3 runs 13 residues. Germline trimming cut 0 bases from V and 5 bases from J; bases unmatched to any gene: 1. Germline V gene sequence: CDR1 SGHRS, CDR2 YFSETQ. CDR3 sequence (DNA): TGCGCCAGCAGCTTGGAACAGGGGACTGAAGCTTTCTTT. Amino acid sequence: CASSLEQGTEAFF. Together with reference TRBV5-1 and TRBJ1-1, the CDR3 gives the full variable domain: KAGVTQTPRYLIKTRGQQVTLSCSPISGHRSVSWYQQTPGQGLQFLFEYFSETQRNKGNFPGRFSGRQFSNSRSEMNVSTLELGDSALYLCASSLEQGTEAFFGQGTRLTVV.

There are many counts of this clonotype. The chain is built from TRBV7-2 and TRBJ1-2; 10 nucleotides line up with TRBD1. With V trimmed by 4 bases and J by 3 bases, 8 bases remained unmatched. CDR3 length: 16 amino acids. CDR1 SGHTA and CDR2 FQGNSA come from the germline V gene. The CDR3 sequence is CASSSTRTGGYYGYTF. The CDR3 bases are TGTGCCAGCAGCTCTACTAGGACAGGGGGGTACTATGGCTACACCTTC.

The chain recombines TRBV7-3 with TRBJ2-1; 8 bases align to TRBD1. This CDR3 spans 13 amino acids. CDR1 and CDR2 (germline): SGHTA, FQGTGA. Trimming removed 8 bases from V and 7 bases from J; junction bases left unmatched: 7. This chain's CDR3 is CASGSGGWNEQFF. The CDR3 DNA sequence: TGTGCCAGCGGATCAGGGGGCTGGAATGAGCAGTTCTTC. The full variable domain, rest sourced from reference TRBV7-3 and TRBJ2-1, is GAGVSQTPSNKVTEKGKYVELRCDPISGHTALYWYRQSLGQGPEFLIYFQGTGAADDSGLPNDRFFAVRPEGSVSTLKIQRTERGDSAVYLCASGSGGWNEQFFGPGTRLTVL.

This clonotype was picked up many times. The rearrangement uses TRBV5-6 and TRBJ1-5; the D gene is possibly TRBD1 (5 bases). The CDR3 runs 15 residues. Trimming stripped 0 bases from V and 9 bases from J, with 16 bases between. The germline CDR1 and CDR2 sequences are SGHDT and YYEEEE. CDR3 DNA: TGTGCCAGCAGCTTGGGTGGGACCCTGGCCCGGCCCCAGCATTTT. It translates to CASSLGGTLARPQHF. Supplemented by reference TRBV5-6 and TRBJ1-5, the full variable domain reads DAGVTQSPTHLIKTRGQQVTLRCSPKSGHDTVSWYQQALGQGPQFIFQYYEEEERQRGNFPDRFSGHQFPNYSSELNVNALLLGDSALYLCASSLGGTLARPQHFGDGTRLSIL.